This entry describes one T cell receptor (beta chain). This specimen belongs to a study of blood T cell repertoires in COVID-19. Study summary: Acute-phase and convalescent COVID-19 samples originated in the United States, Italy and Spain. T cells, B-cell-depleted T cells, or PBMCs provided the cDNA or gDNA that served as material.

CDR1 SEHNR and CDR2 FQNEAQ come from the germline V gene (reference sequence). The CDR3 runs to 14 residues. Trimming pared 8 bases from V and 4 bases from J, leaving 15 bases between. In the authors' workflow: Amplification of reference gene primers was used by the study to estimate nucleated cell counts. Assay used: immunoSEQ multiplex PCR; TCRdb lists only in-frame clones, some missing. The V and J calls and clone size were taken over from that table, and D and trimming were inferred from the DNA. This repertoire shows about 190,000 clones, 84% found once; its top ten account for around 20%. The chain couples TRBV7-9 to TRBJ1-5; D not certain. This TCR derives from a human donor in a cohort sampled during active COVID-19. Sequenced: peripheral blood. CDR3 nucleotides: TGTGCCAGCTGCCCACAGACGGTTAATCAGCCCCAGCATTTT. Encoded protein: CASCPQTVNQPQHF.